The 15 T cell receptor beta chains reported below all come from one sample, sequenced in a study of siplizumab effects on memory and regulatory T cells. Measured with immunoSEQ multiplex PCR; TCRdb has only the in-frame clones, and not every one. The data hold approximately 10,000 clones, with approximately 45% observed a single time. Cells of the mixed lymphocyte reaction were cocultured at 37 degrees C for roughly 6 days. Which antigens these TCRs recognize remains unknown. Sequencing was carried out using CFSE-low (dividing) CD8+ T cells sorted from an allogeneic mixed lymphocyte reaction. The source of these receptors is a human donor in good health; the cells came from an allogeneic mixed lymphocyte reaction. Some clones in this sample may be carry-over from other donors' samples.

The chain has TRBV18 and TRBJ1-6; D not certain. The CDR3 is 15 amino acids. The V gene's germline CDR1 is KGHSH and CDR2 LQKENI. With 4 bases removed from V and 7 bases from J, the gap between germline ends came to 14 bases. DNA of the CDR3: TGTGCCAGCTCACTCGGCCGGGCTCAGAATTCACCCCTCCACTTT. Translating it yields CASSLGRAQNSPLHF.

The rearrangement uses TRBV19 and TRBJ2-2, with 10 nucleotides matching TRBD2. The junction had 1 base not matched to a gene; V was cut back by 2 bases and J by 4 bases. Germline CDR1 LNHDA, CDR2 SQIVND (reference sequence). The CDR3 loop spans 15 amino acids. CDR3 bases: TGTGCCAGTAGTATATTAGCGGGGGGCACCGGGGAGCTGTTTTTT. It specifies CASSILAGGTGELFF.

The chain carries TRBV11-2 and TRBJ2-1; D is perhaps TRBD1 (5 bases). Germline CDR1 is SGHAT and CDR2 is FQNNGV. Trimming cost V 7 bases and J 6 bases, with 7 bases left between them. CDR3 length: 11 amino acids. CDR3 sequence: CASTQGNEQFF. The CDR3 DNA sequence: TGTGCCAGCACTCAGGGCAATGAGCAGTTCTTC.

This clone appeared a few times. This chain uses TRBV29-1 with TRBJ1-2, with D tentatively TRBD1 (5 bases). V shed 7 bases and J shed 4 bases, with 10 bases lying between them. CDR3 length equals 11 residues. From germline, CDR1 is SQVTM and CDR2 ANQGSEA. Here the CDR3 reads CSARGLYGYTF. As DNA, the CDR3 is TGCAGCGCACGGGGACTCTATGGCTACACCTTC. The full variable domain, its missing parts supplied by reference TRBV29-1 and TRBJ1-2, is SAVISQKPSRDICQRGTSLTIQCQVDSQVTMMFWYRQQPGQSLTLIATANQGSEATYESGFVIDKFPISRPNLTFSTLTVSNMSPEDSSIYLCSARGLYGYTFGSGTRLTVV.

Within the sample, this clone is medium-sized. The chain has TRBV7-9 and TRBJ2-3, with TRBD2 as a possible D gene (5 bases). The CDR3 totals 16 residues. Germline V lookup: CDR1 SEHNR, CDR2 FQNEAQ (reference sequence). Trimming pared 6 bases from V and 1 base from J, leaving 17 bases between. The CDR3 DNA sequence: TGTGCCAGCAGGAACCGAGGGCCCGGGGGCACAGATACGCAGTATTTT. Amino acid sequence: CASRNRGPGGTDTQYF.

V and J are TRBV29-1 and TRBJ2-7, with D maybe TRBD2 (6 bases). Germline V gene lookup returns CDR1 SQVTM and CDR2 ANQGSEA. Trimming cost V 2 bases and J 6 bases, with 11 bases left between them. This CDR3 comprises 12 residues. CDR3 residues: CSVEQGGVEQYF. The CDR3 bases are TGCAGCGTTGAACAGGGAGGCGTCGAGCAGTACTTC.

The chain couples TRBV7-3 to TRBJ2-6; possibly TRBD1 for D (6 bases). The V gene lost 3 bases and the J gene lost 4 bases, with 19 bases spanning the gap. The CDR3 length is 18 residues. CDR1 and CDR2 from the germline V gene are SGHTA and FQGTGA. The CDR3 loop is CASSFRGNTGNGANVLTF. Written as DNA, the CDR3 is TGTGCCAGCAGCTTTAGGGGAAACACAGGGAACGGGGCCAACGTCCTGACTTTC.

In its sample, this clone was seen a few times. The rearrangement joins TRBV7-9 to TRBJ1-1; D unclear. CDR1 and CDR2 (germline): SEHNR, FQNEAQ (reference sequence). This CDR3 region has 16 residues. Trimming pared 0 bases from V and 1 base from J, leaving 12 bases between. In DNA form, the CDR3 reads TGTGCCAGCAGCTTAGCCTGGGCGGTTGCGAACACTGAAGCTTTCTTT. Its protein is CASSLAWAVANTEAFF.

This clone is labeled medium-sized. The chain couples TRBV29-1 to TRBJ2-7; weak D call: TRBD1 (5 bases). V was shortened by 2 bases and J by 2 bases, with 10 bases between the two germline ends. The V gene's germline CDR1 is SQVTM and CDR2 ANQGSEA. The CDR3 consists of 13 residues. CDR3 protein: CSVENTDTYEQYF. In DNA form, the CDR3 reads TGCAGCGTTGAAAATACGGACACCTACGAGCAGTACTTC.

V is TRBV6-5 and J is TRBJ2-7; 10 bases line up with TRBD1. Germline V gene lookup returns CDR1 MNHEY and CDR2 SVGAGI. Trimming at V came to 0 bases and at J to 3 bases, leaving 2 bases not matched to a gene. The CDR3 sequence is 15 residues long. CDR3 nucleotides: TGTGCCAGCAGTTACTCGACAGGGGGCTTCTACGAGCAGTACTTC. It encodes CASSYSTGGFYEQYF.

The chain is built from TRBV4-3 and TRBJ2-7, with D possibly matching TRBD1 (6 bases). Germline CDR1 reads LGHNA; CDR2 reads YSLEER. Between the trimmed V and J ends, which lost 2 bases and 2 bases, there was a span of 7 bases. CDR3 length: 13 residues. CDR3 nucleotide sequence: TGCGCCAGCAGCCAATGGACAGCCTACGAGCAGTACTTC. Protein: CASSQWTAYEQYF.

The V gene is TRBV27, the J gene TRBJ2-7; D possibly matches TRBD1 or TRBD2 (5 bases each). The CDR3 loop spans 11 amino acids. V was cut by 3 bases and J by 5 bases, with 5 bases left in between. Germline CDR1 reads MNHEY; CDR2 reads SMNVEV (reference sequence). This CDR3 is CASSLGDEQYF. CDR3 DNA sequence: TGTGCCAGCAGTTTGGGGGACGAGCAGTACTTC.

This clone was seen only a few times. The chain uses TRBV1 and TRBJ1-2; the table's TRBD1 call for D was not verified on the DNA. TRBV1 is labeled a pseudogene. This CDR3 region has 14 residues. The CDR3 is CTSNCDRGSYGYTF. The CDR3 nucleotides read TGCACCAGCAACTGCGACAGGGGAAGCTATGGCTACACCTTC.

V gene TRBV27 combines with J gene TRBJ2-7; possible D gene TRBD2, 5 bases. The length of the CDR3 is 15 residues. V lost 1 base, J lost 2 bases, and 12 bases lay in between. Germline V gene data show CDR1 as MNHEY and CDR2 as SMNVEV (reference sequence). This chain's CDR3 is CASSLFGGPTYEQYF. CDR3 nucleotide sequence: TGTGCCAGCAGTTTATTCGGCGGGCCAACCTACGAGCAGTACTTC.

The genes are TRBV5-1 and TRBJ2-7; 9 bases are shared with TRBD1. The CDR3 spans 14 residues. Germline V gene lookup returns CDR1 SGHRS and CDR2 YFSETQ. V lost 3 bases and J lost 5; bases outside the gene matches: 6. The CDR3 sequence: CASSYGQGNDEQYF. The CDR3 DNA sequence: TGCGCCAGCAGCTATGGACAGGGGAATGACGAGCAGTACTTC.